A single sample gave rise to the 16 T cell receptor beta chains below, sequenced in a study of T cell responses to AZD1222 COVID-19 vaccine. Method: immunoSEQ multiplex PCR; TCRdb's copy keeps in-frame clones and lacks some. The table has tens of thousands of clones, about 92% seen once. Specimen: peripheral blood, collected on day 0 of AZD1222 vaccination. The source of these receptors is an adult in good health.

The CDR3 spells CASSLGQGSVGELFF. CDR3 bases: TGTGCCAGCAGCTTGGGACAGGGTAGTGTCGGGGAGCTGTTTTTT. The rearrangement uses TRBV5-4 and TRBJ2-2; 7 bases line up with TRBD1. CDR1 SGHNT and CDR2 YYREEE come from the germline V gene (reference sequence). This CDR3 spans 15 amino acids. J was trimmed by 7 bases and V by 0 bases; bases with no gene match: 6.

The V and J genes are TRBV19 and TRBJ2-7, with D unresolved. V lost 3 bases, J lost 2 bases, and 8 bases lay in between. The CDR3 totals 13 residues. In germline, CDR1 is LNHDA, CDR2 SQIVND (reference sequence). The CDR3 protein is CASSISRTYEQYF. Written as DNA, the CDR3 is TGTGCCAGTAGTATCTCTCGAACCTACGAGCAGTACTTC.

The chain combines TRBV30 with TRBJ2-2, with D perhaps matching TRBD2 (6 bases). The germline CDR1 and CDR2 sequences are GTSNPN and SVGIG (reference sequence). V gave up 8 bases and J gave up 4 bases, with 17 bases separating them. CDR3 length equals 14 residues. The CDR3 loop reads CAARPGSGTGELFF. DNA for the CDR3: TGTGCCGCTCGGCCGGGTAGCGGCACCGGGGAGCTGTTTTTT. Full variable domain (outside the CDR3, taken from reference TRBV30 and TRBJ2-2): SQTIHQWPATLVQPVGSPLSLECTVEGTSNPNLYWYRQAAGRGLQLLFYSVGIGQISSEVPQNLSASRPQDRQFILSSKKLLLSDSGFYLCAARPGSGTGELFFGEGSRLTVL.

The chain has TRBV13 and TRBJ1-2, with a tentative D call TRBD1 (5 bases). The germline V gene encodes CDR1 PRHDT and CDR2 FYEKMQ (reference sequence). The length of the CDR3 is 14 residues. V was shortened by 5 bases and J by 6 bases, with 16 bases between the two germline ends. The CDR3 sequence: CASSQSGGGDGYTF. The CDR3 coding sequence is TGTGCCAGCAGCCAATCGGGGGGAGGAGATGGCTACACCTTC.

V is TRBV27 and J is TRBJ1-3; D possibly corresponds to TRBD1 (6 bases). The CDR3 contains 15 residues. With 6 bases removed from V and 0 bases from J, the gap between germline ends came to 12 bases. Germline-derived CDR1 and CDR2 are MNHEY and SMNVEV (reference sequence). The CDR3 DNA follows: TGTGCCAGCAGCATACAGGGCCTCTCTGGAAACACCATATATTTT. Protein: CASSIQGLSGNTIYF.

The chain combines TRBV28 with TRBJ1-3, with D unresolved. The germline V gene encodes CDR1 MDHEN and CDR2 SYDVKM. V lost 4 bases and J 0 bases, leaving 19 bases between the germline ends. The CDR3 totals 18 residues. The CDR3 nucleotides read TGTGCCAGCAGTTCAGAGGGTATGGGGAGGCCCTCTGGAAACACCATATATTTT. It encodes CASSSEGMGRPSGNTIYF.

In its sample, this clone was seen once. The chain uses TRBV10-3 and TRBJ1-2, with D unclear. The germline gives CDR1 ENHRY, CDR2 SYGVKD. Deletions cut 2 bases from V and 5 bases from J, with 6 bases between. The CDR3 runs 12 residues. The CDR3 loop is CAISEEGYGYTF. The CDR3 DNA sequence: TGTGCCATCAGTGAGGAAGGGTATGGCTACACCTTC.

The V and J genes are TRBV11-2 and TRBJ1-2, with 7 bases that match TRBD1. The germline gives CDR1 SGHAT, CDR2 FQNNGV. The V segment lost 3 bases and the J segment 5 bases; nucleotides outside the gene matches: 6. The CDR3 is made up of 14 amino acids. The chain's CDR3 is CASSFGTGEYGYTF. CDR3 DNA sequence: TGTGCCAGCAGCTTTGGAACAGGGGAGTATGGCTACACCTTC.

V is TRBV10-1 and J is TRBJ2-5, with D hard to call. The CDR3 consists of 13 residues. Germline V CDR1 and CDR2: WNHNN, SYGVQD (reference sequence). Deletions cut 3 bases from V and 2 bases from J, with 7 bases between. The CDR3 sequence is CASSEGMQETQYF. The CDR3 DNA reads as TGCGCCAGCAGTGAAGGGATGCAAGAGACCCAGTACTTC.

In its sample, this clone was seen once. The chain uses TRBV9 and TRBJ2-3; 8 nucleotides agree with TRBD2. Germline CDR1 is SGDLS and CDR2 is YYNGEE. CDR3 size: 15 residues. Losses at the gene ends were 6 bases for V and 6 bases for J; bases not matched to a gene: 12. CDR3 sequence: CASTSSGRGADTQYF. CDR3 in DNA: TGTGCCAGCACCAGTAGCGGGCGGGGGGCGGATACGCAGTATTTT.

This chain connects TRBV30 to TRBJ1-2, with 8 bases fitting TRBD1. Germline V gene sequence: CDR1 GTSNPN, CDR2 SVGIG (reference sequence). With V trimmed by 0 bases and J by 6 bases, 9 bases remained unmatched. The CDR3 is 15 residues long. CDR3 sequence: CAWSVRDRRWNGYTF. The CDR3, as DNA: TGTGCCTGGAGTGTACGGGACAGGCGCTGGAATGGCTACACCTTC.

The chain links TRBV5-1 to TRBJ2-1; D is perhaps TRBD2 (5 bases). Germline V gene sequence: CDR1 SGHRS, CDR2 YFSETQ. The CDR3 runs 16 residues. V lost 0 bases to trimming and J lost 0 bases, with 10 bases between them. The CDR3 DNA reads as TGCGCCAGCAGCTTGGGCCTAGCATACTCCTACAATGAGCAGTTCTTC. Residues: CASSLGLAYSYNEQFF.

This clone has only one observation. V gene TRBV20-1 combines with J gene TRBJ2-7, with D perhaps TRBD2 (5 bases). The CDR3 has 13 amino acids. From germline, CDR1 is DFQATT and CDR2 SNEGSKA (reference sequence). The V gene lost 3 bases and the J gene lost 4 bases, with 13 bases spanning the gap. Written as DNA, the CDR3 is TGCAGTGCTAGTGGGCCTAGCAGGTACGAGCAGTACTTC. This codes for CSASGPSRYEQYF.

The CDR3 here is CASSPGRPLGTQYF. In DNA, the CDR3 is TGCGCCAGCAGTCCGGGACGCCCACTGGGGACCCAGTACTTC. The chain carries TRBV10-1 and TRBJ2-5; D assignment may be TRBD1 or TRBD2 (5 bases each). The CDR3 runs to 14 residues. Germline V CDR1 and CDR2: WNHNN, SYGVQD (reference sequence). Trimming cost V 5 bases and J 7 bases, with 17 bases left between them.

The chain links TRBV6-5 to TRBJ1-2; 7 nucleotides match TRBD1. Unmatched junction bases numbered 7, after V lost 6 bases and J lost 6 bases. The germline CDR1 and CDR2 sequences are MNHEY and SVGAGI. The CDR3 runs to 13 residues. The CDR3 region is CASSHRTGHGYTF. Written as DNA, the CDR3 is TGTGCCAGCAGCCATAGGACAGGACATGGCTACACCTTC.

This chain uses TRBV4-2 with TRBJ2-7, with TRBD1 identical over 9 bases. Germline V gene data show CDR1 as LGHNA and CDR2 as YNFKEQ. J lost 4 bases, V lost 1 base, and 11 bases had no gene match. CDR3 length: 17 residues. For the CDR3, the DNA is TGTGCCAGCAGCCAAGGGGGGACCGGGACAGGGAGGTACGAGCAGTACTTC. This codes for CASSQGGTGTGRYEQYF.